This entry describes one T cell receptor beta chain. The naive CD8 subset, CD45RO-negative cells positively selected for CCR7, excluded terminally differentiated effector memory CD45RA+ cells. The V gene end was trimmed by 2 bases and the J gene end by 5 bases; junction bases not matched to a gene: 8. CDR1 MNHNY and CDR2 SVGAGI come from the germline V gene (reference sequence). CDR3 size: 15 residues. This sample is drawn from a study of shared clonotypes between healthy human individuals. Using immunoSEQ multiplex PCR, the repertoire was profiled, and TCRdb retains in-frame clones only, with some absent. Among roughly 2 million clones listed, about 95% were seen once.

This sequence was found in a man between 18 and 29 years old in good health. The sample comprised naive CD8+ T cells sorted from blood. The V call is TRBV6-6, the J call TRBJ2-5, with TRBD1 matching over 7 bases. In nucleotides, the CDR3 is TGTGCCAGCAGTTACCTAACAGGGGCTTGGGAGACCCAGTACTTC. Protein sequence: CASSYLTGAWETQYF.